The clone carrying this T cell receptor beta chain was counted at least ten times. As yet, its antigen is unknown. The source of the sample is a study of T cell repertoires in cytomegalovirus infection. TCRdb reprocessed the reads with MiXCR, giving one entry per CDR3 protein. The top ten hold around half of the sample, which has roughly 150,000 distinct CDR3 sequences, more than 30% seen once. The sequencing here drew on CD8+ T cells from cultured PBMCs, taken from culture after CMV antigen stimulation. This sequence originates from a human donor in good health (CMV status not recorded). Some clones in this sample may be carry-over from other donors' samples.

This chain's CDR3 is CASNSGTQYGYTF. The CDR3 nucleotides are TGTGCCAGTAACAGTGGGACCCAATATGGCTACACCTTC. V and J are TRBV19 and TRBJ1-2; a possible D gene is TRBD1 (5 bases). Trimming shortened V by 7 bases and J by 5 bases, and 14 bases separated the two germline ends. CDR3 size: 13 residues. CDR1 and CDR2 from the germline V gene are LNHDA and SQIVND (reference sequence).